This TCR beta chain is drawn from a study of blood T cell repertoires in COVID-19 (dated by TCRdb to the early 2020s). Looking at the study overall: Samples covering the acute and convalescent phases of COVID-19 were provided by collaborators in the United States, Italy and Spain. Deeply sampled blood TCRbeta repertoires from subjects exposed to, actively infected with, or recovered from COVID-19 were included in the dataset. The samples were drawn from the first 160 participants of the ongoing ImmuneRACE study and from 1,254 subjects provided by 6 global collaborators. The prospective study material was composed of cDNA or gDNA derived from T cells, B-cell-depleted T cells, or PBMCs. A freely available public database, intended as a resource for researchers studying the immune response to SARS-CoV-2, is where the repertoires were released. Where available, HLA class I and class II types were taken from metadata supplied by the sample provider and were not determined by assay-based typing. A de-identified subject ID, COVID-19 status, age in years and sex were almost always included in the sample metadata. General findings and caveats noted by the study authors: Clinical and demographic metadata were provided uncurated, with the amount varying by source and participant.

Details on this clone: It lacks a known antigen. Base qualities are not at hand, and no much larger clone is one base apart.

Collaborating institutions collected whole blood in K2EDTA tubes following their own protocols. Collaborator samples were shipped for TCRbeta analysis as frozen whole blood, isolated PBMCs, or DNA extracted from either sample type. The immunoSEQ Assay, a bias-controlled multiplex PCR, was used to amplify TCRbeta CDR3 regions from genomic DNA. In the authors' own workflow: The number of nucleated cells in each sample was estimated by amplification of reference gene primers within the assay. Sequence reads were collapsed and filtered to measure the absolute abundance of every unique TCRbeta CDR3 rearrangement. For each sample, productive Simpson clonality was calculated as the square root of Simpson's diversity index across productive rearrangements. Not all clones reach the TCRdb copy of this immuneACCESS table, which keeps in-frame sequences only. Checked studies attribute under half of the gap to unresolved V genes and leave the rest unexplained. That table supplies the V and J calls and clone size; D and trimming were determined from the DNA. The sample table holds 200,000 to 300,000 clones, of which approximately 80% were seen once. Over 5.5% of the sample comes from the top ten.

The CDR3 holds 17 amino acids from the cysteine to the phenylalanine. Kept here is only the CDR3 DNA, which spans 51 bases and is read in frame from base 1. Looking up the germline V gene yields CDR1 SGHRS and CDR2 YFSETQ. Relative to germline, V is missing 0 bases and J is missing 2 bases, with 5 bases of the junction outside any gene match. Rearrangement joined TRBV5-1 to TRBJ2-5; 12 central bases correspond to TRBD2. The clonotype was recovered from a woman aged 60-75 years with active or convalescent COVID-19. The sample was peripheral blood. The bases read TGCGCCAGCAGCTTGGTGACTAGCGGGAGTAAACAAGAGACCCAGTACTTC. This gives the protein CASSLVTSGSKQETQYF.